The 9 T cell receptor beta chains below all came from one sample that was sequenced in a study of cytomegalovirus exposure and HLA in healthy donors. The PCR ran on 60 Vbeta and 13 Jbeta primers. The repertoire was sequenced with immunoSEQ multiplex PCR; TCRdb's copy has only in-frame clones and lacks some. The repertoire holds approximately 100,000 clones, roughly 80% seen once, with 2.5% in the top ten. Source material: PBMCs. The receptors here all came from a man aged 35 to 55 in good health and CMV-seronegative.

The rearrangement joins TRBV4-2 to TRBJ2-5, with 7 bases identical to TRBD1. The CDR3 loop spans 16 amino acids. Germline lookup yields CDR1 LGHNA and CDR2 YNFKEQ. The V gene end was trimmed by 0 bases and the J gene end by 6 bases; junction bases not matched to a gene: 10. This CDR3 is CASSQELTGSGKTQYF. CDR3 nucleotides: TGTGCCAGCAGCCAAGAACTGACAGGGAGTGGGAAGACCCAGTACTTC.

Of note for this clone: The junction departs from germline at one end; a sequencing error may be responsible. V gene TRBV7-9 combines with J gene TRBJ1-4; D is possibly TRBD1 (5 bases). The CDR3 has 15 residues. Germline values: CDR1 SEHNR, CDR2 FQNEAQ (reference sequence). For the CDR3, the DNA is TGTTCCAGCAGCTCCCGACAGTCAACTAATGAAAAACTGTTTTTT. Protein sequence: CSSSSRQSTNEKLFF. The whole variable domain, filled in from reference TRBV7-9 and TRBJ1-4, reads DTGVSQNPRHKITKRGQNVTFRCDPISEHNRLYWYRQTLGQGPEFLTYFQNEAQLEKSRLLSDRFSAERPKGSFSTLEIQRTEQGDSAMYLCSSSSRQSTNEKLFFGSGTQLSVL.

The sample holds one count of this clone. The gene calls are TRBV18 and TRBJ1-6; weak D call: TRBD1 (6 bases). The V gene lost 9 bases and the J gene lost 7 bases, with 13 bases spanning the gap. Germline V gene data show CDR1 as KGHSH and CDR2 as LQKENI. The CDR3 consists of 13 residues. The DNA of the CDR3 is TGTGCCAGTGAGACAGGAAACAATTCACCCCTCCACTTT. Translating gives CASETGNNSPLHF.

This clone was found a few times. DNA of the CDR3: TGTGCCAGCAGCCCAGTGTTGGGCACTGGAAACACCATATATTTT. Translation gives CASSPVLGTGNTIYF. The rearrangement joins TRBV7-8 to TRBJ1-3; D ambiguous. V was shortened by 5 bases and J by 2 bases, with 13 bases between the two germline ends. The germline V gene has CDR1 SGHVS and CDR2 FQNEAQ. The CDR3 has 15 amino acids. Full variable domain (missing parts from reference TRBV7-8 and TRBJ1-3): GAGVSQSPRYKVAKRGQDVALRCDPISGHVSLFWYQQALGQGPEFLTYFQNEAQLDKSGLPSDRFFAERPEGSVSTLKIQRTQQEDSAVYLCASSPVLGTGNTIYFGEGSWLTVV.

The genes are TRBV7-9 and TRBJ2-2; D remains ambiguous. The V gene's germline CDR1 is SEHNR and CDR2 FQNEAQ (reference sequence). The CDR3 consists of 15 residues. Between the trimmed V and J ends, which lost 4 bases and 0 bases, there was a span of 9 bases. The CDR3 nucleotides are TGTGCCAGCAGCTCGCGAGGTCCGAACACCGGGGAGCTGTTTTTT. This codes for CASSSRGPNTGELFF.

This clone appeared a few times. The sample has other DNA sequences that encode this CDR3 too. The CDR3 spells CASSESSRDTQYF. CDR3 sequence (DNA): TGTGCCAGCAGTGAATCCTCACGGGATACGCAGTATTTT. The V and J genes are TRBV6-1 and TRBJ2-3; D remains unclear. V was pared by 2 bases and J by 6 bases, with 9 bases between. The CDR3 has 13 amino acids. Germline CDR1 reads MNHNS; CDR2 reads SASEGT.

This clone was observed a handful of times. The chain carries TRBV7-2 and TRBJ2-5; possible D gene TRBD2, 5 bases. The CDR3 sequence is 15 residues long. The V gene lost 1 base and the J gene lost 2 bases, with 11 bases spanning the gap. Germline CDR1 SGHTA, CDR2 FQGNSA. The CDR3 bases are TGTGCCAGCAGCTTAGTGGCCGGGGAACAAGAGACCCAGTACTTC. Translated: CASSLVAGEQETQYF.

The V call is TRBV5-1, the J call TRBJ2-3, with 7 bases that match TRBD1. Unmatched junction bases numbered 10, after V lost 1 base and J lost 8 bases. Germline V gene data show CDR1 as SGHRS and CDR2 as YFSETQ. The CDR3 is 15 amino acids. CDR3 coding DNA: TGCGCCAGCAGCTTGATCGAAGGGGGCGGTGGTACGCAGTATTTT. It codes for CASSLIEGGGGTQYF. Based on the CDR3 plus reference TRBV5-1 and TRBJ2-3, the full variable domain is KAGVTQTPRYLIKTRGQQVTLSCSPISGHRSVSWYQQTPGQGLQFLFEYFSETQRNKGNFPGRFSGRQFSNSRSEMNVSTLELGDSALYLCASSLIEGGGGTQYFGPGTRLTVL.

The chain has TRBV19 and TRBJ1-2; tentative D call: TRBD1 (6 bases). The germline CDR1 and CDR2 sequences are LNHDA and SQIVND (reference sequence). The CDR3 sequence is 14 residues long. V lost 6 bases and J lost 7, with 18 bases in between. CDR3 in amino acids: CASSNGGAKGGYTF. The CDR3, as DNA: TGTGCCAGTAGCAATGGGGGGGCTAAAGGTGGCTACACCTTC.